The 14 T cell receptor beta chains listed next were all sequenced from one sample in a study of cytomegalovirus exposure and HLA in healthy donors. Primers included in the PCR were 60 Vbeta and 13 Jbeta primers. Clones were sequenced by immunoSEQ multiplex PCR, and TCRdb holds only the in-frame ones, with some missing. The repertoire includes over 150,000 clones, around four fifths of them detected once, and roughly 6% sits in the top ten. Source material: PBMCs. The receptors were sampled from a woman aged 50 to 65 in good health and CMV-seropositive.

V is TRBV5-1 and J is TRBJ2-1, with 11 bases that match TRBD2. This CDR3 is built from 14 residues. Per the germline V gene, CDR1 is SGHRS and CDR2 is YFSETQ. V was clipped by 6 bases and J by 8 bases; unmatched bases: 7. The CDR3 here is CASNELAGEHEQFF. In DNA form, the CDR3 reads TGCGCCAGCAACGAACTAGCGGGAGAACATGAGCAGTTCTTC.

CDR3 DNA: TGTGCCAGCAGTTACTTTGCTAGCGCAGACAATGAGCAGTTCTTC. This codes for CASSYFASADNEQFF. This rearrangement joins TRBV6-5 to TRBJ2-1, with D perhaps matching TRBD2 (6 bases). The V gene lost 1 base and the J gene lost 5 bases, with 12 bases spanning the gap. This CDR3 region has 15 residues. CDR1 MNHEY and CDR2 SVGAGI come from the germline V gene.

The gene calls are TRBV7-2 and TRBJ1-4; tentatively, D is TRBD1 (5 bases). Trimming removed 0 bases from V and 6 bases from J, with 5 bases in between. CDR3 length: 13 amino acids. CDR1 is SGHTA and CDR2 is FQGNSA in the germline V gene. Here the CDR3 reads CASSLAGDEKLFF. DNA of the CDR3: TGTGCCAGCAGCTTAGCAGGGGATGAAAAACTGTTTTTT.

V is TRBV28 and J is TRBJ2-2, with 7 bases identical to TRBD1. The CDR3 has 16 amino acids. J gave up 5 bases and V 5 bases, and 11 bases lay outside the gene matches. CDR1 is MDHEN, CDR2 SYDVKM, per germline. The DNA of the CDR3 is TGTGCCAGCAGTCCAGTGGGAAGGGGGCGAACCGGGGAGCTGTTTTTT. Protein product: CASSPVGRGRTGELFF.

The rearrangement links TRBV27 to TRBJ2-7; 7 nucleotides match TRBD1. From germline, CDR1 is MNHEY and CDR2 SMNVEV (reference sequence). Trimming cost V 3 bases and J 4 bases; bases outside gene matches: 9. This CDR3 is 15 amino acids long. The DNA of the CDR3 is TGTGCCAGCAGTTTCCCGACAGGGCCCTTGTACGAGCAGTACTTC. This translates into CASSFPTGPLYEQYF.

This sequence joins TRBV6-5 and TRBJ1-4, with D perhaps matching TRBD1 (6 bases). V lost 6 bases and J lost 5, with 16 bases in between. Germline assignment: CDR1 MNHEY and CDR2 SVGAGI. The CDR3 spans 15 residues. The CDR3 here is CASRPTQGGNEKLFF. CDR3 in DNA: TGTGCCAGCAGACCCACACAGGGCGGGAATGAAAAACTGTTTTTT.

In this sample, this clone turned up a few times. The CDR3 is CASSFEDRGRSPLHF. The CDR3 DNA reads as TGTGCCAGCAGCTTCGAGGACAGGGGGCGGTCACCCCTCCACTTT. The chain couples TRBV5-4 to TRBJ1-6; TRBD1 matches 11 bases. The CDR3 has 15 amino acids. With 2 bases clipped from V and 10 bases from J, the junction kept 5 bases outside the gene matches. The germline CDR1 and CDR2 sequences are SGHNT and YYREEE (reference sequence).

The J gene is TRBJ2-5, the V gene TRBV5-1; 10 positions match TRBD1. Matching the DNA end better, TRBJ2-7 makes the J call doubtful. The CDR3 loop spans 14 amino acids. The germline gives CDR1 SGHRS, CDR2 YFSETQ. The CDR3 spells CASSIGQGESEQYF. CDR3 nucleotides: TGCGCCAGCAGCATAGGACAGGGGGAAAGCGAGCAGTACTTC.

V and J are TRBV11-2 and TRBJ2-5; TRBD2 agrees at 7 bases. CDR1 and CDR2 (germline): SGHAT, FQNNGV. There are 13 residues in the CDR3. Trimming cost V 2 bases and J 5 bases; bases outside gene matches: 2. Written as DNA, the CDR3 is TGTGCCAGCAGCTTAAGCGGGAAGGAGACCCAGTACTTC. It yields the protein CASSLSGKETQYF.

The rearrangement joins TRBV5-1 to TRBJ2-7; 12 nucleotides line up with TRBD2. V gave up 3 bases and J gave up 3 bases; unmatched junction bases: 7. There are 16 residues in the CDR3. CDR1 and CDR2 from the germline V gene are SGHRS and YFSETQ. The CDR3 DNA reads TGCGCCAGCAGCTGGACGACTAGCGGGAGTGACTACGAGCAGTACTTC. Translated, it gives CASSWTTSGSDYEQYF.

This rearrangement joins TRBV10-3 to TRBJ2-5; 7 bases align to TRBD2. Trimming cost V 3 bases and J 5 bases; bases outside gene matches: 9. The CDR3 has 15 residues. Per the germline V gene, CDR1 is ENHRY and CDR2 is SYGVKD. CDR3 nucleotide sequence: TGTGCCATCAGTGACGGCGAGACCGGGAGGGAGACCCAGTACTTC. Its translation: CAISDGETGRETQYF.

Concerning this clone: In the same sample, other DNA sequences code for this CDR3. The chain recombines TRBV5-1 with TRBJ2-7, with D perhaps TRBD2 (7 bases). The CDR3 loop spans 14 amino acids. The germline V gene encodes CDR1 SGHRS and CDR2 YFSETQ. V lost 4 bases, J lost 6 bases, and 17 bases lay in between. This CDR3 is CASSPGGNEGEQYF. CDR3 nucleotides: TGCGCCAGCAGCCCGGGGGGCAATGAGGGCGAGCAGTACTTC.

The chain employs TRBV29-1 and TRBJ2-1, with 7 bases lining up with TRBD1. This CDR3 spans 14 amino acids. V lost 5 bases and J lost 8; bases outside the gene matches: 12. Germline V gene lookup returns CDR1 SQVTM and CDR2 ANQGSEA. CDR3 amino acids: CSVIGGPRGYEQFF. The CDR3 nucleotides read TGCAGCGTTATAGGGGGCCCCAGGGGTTATGAGCAGTTCTTC.

This clone was seen a handful of times. The chain recombines TRBV5-1 with TRBJ2-5, with D possibly being TRBD1 (7 bases). Germline loops: CDR1 SGHRS, CDR2 YFSETQ. Trimming left V 0 bases short and J 5 bases short, with 14 bases between. The CDR3 has 15 amino acids. CDR3 nucleotides: TGCGCCAGCAGCTTGGAACAGGGGAGGAGGGAGACCCAGTACTTC. Protein product: CASSLEQGRRETQYF.